This paragraph covers one T cell receptor beta chain sequence. The sample is drawn from a study of T cells in Graves' hyperthyroidism and ophthalmopathy. What was amplified from RNA transcripts were TCR beta CDR3 regions. First-round RT-PCR with HTBI primers amplified the TCR CDR3 region. MiXCR, run by TCRdb on the multiplex PCR reads, gives a single entry per CDR3 protein. The data contain 550,000 to 600,000 distinct CDR3 sequences, approximately 15% of them seen just once; the ten biggest clones take up approximately 18%. V dropped 1 base and J dropped 2; count of bases not matched to a gene: 13. Germline lookup yields CDR1 MNHNS and CDR2 SASEGT. The CDR3 sequence is 18 residues long.

The sequencing sample was made of blood. The origin of this receptor is a woman between 18 and 30 years old with Graves' hyperthyroidism. The rearrangement uses TRBV6-1 and TRBJ2-7; 8 bases agree with TRBD2. CDR3 bases: TGTGCCAGCAGTGAAGAGCAGCCGCGGGGGGTTCGGACCTACGAGCAGTACTTC. This sequence encodes CASSEEQPRGVRTYEQYF.